The present TCR beta chain was sequenced within a study of blood T cell repertoires in COVID-19. Study-wide background: In each case, the material was cDNA or gDNA derived from T cells, B-cell-depleted T cells, or PBMCs.

Measured with immunoSEQ multiplex PCR; TCRdb has only the in-frame clones, and not every one. The data hold some 320,000 clones, with 70% to 90% observed a single time. V was shortened by 6 bases and J by 0 bases, with 9 bases between the two germline ends. The CDR3 is 14 residues long. The germline V gene has CDR1 MRHNA and CDR2 SNTAGT. The TCR comes from a woman between 50 and 59 years old who had recovered from COVID-19. The rearrangement joins TRBV6-4 to TRBJ1-3; D possibly corresponds to TRBD1 (5 bases). Sequences were obtained from peripheral blood. The CDR3 protein is CASRATGSGNTIYF. The CDR3 DNA follows: TGTGCCAGCAGGGCCACAGGCTCTGGAAACACCATATATTTT.